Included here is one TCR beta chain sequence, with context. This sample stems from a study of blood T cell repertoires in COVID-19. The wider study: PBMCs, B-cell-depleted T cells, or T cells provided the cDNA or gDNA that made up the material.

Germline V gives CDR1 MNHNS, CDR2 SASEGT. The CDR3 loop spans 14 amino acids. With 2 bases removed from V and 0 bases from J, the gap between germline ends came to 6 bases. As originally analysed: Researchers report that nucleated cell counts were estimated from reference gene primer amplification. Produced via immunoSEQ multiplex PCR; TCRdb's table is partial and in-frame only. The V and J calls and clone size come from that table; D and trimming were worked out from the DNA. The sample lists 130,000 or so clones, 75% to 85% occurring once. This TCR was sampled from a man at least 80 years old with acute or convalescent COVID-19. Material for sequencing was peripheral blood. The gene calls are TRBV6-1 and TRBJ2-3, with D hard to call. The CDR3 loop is CASSEHSSTDTQYF. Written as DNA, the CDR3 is TGTGCCAGCAGTGAACACAGTAGCACAGATACGCAGTATTTT.